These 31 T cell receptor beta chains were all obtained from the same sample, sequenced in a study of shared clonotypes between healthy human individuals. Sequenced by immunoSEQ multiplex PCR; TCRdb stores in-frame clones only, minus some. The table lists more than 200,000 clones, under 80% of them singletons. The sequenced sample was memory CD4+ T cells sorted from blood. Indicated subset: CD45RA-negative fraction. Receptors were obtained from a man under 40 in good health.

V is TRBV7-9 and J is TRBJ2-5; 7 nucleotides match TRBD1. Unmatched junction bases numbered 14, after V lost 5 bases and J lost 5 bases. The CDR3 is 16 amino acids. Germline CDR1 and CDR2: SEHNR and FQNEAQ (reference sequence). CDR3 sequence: CASSQPTGAWLETQYF. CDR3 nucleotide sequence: TGTGCCAGCAGCCAACCTACAGGGGCCTGGCTGGAGACCCAGTACTTC.

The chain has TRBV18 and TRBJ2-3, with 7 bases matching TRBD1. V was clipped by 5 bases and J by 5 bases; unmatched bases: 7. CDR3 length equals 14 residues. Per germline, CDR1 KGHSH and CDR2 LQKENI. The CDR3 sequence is CASSTGDRGDTQYF. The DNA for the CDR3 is TGTGCCAGCTCAACAGGGGATCGGGGAGATACGCAGTATTTT.

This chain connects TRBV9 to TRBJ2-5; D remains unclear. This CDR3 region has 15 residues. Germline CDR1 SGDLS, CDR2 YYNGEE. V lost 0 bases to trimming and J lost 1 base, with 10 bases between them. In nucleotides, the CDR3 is TGTGCCAGCAGCGTAGATACGGGTGTCCAAGAGACCCAGTACTTC. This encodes CASSVDTGVQETQYF.

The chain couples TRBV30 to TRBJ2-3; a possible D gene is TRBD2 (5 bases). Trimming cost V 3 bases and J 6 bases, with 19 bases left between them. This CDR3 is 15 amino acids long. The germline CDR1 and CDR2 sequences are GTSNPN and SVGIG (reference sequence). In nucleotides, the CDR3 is TGTGCCTGGAGCTTGGGCTCCAGAGGGAGCGATACGCAGTATTTT. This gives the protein CAWSLGSRGSDTQYF.

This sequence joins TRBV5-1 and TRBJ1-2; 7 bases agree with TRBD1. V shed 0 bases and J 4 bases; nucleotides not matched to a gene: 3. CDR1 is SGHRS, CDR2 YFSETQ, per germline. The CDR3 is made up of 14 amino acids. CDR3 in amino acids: CASSLGQGSYGYTF. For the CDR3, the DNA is TGCGCCAGCAGCTTGGGACAGGGCAGCTATGGCTACACCTTC.

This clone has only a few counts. As DNA, the CDR3 is TGCGCCAGCAGCAACGGAGGTAGGCCGAACACTGAAGCTTTCTTT. Protein: CASSNGGRPNTEAFF. The V gene is TRBV5-1, the J gene TRBJ1-1; no clear D gene. The CDR3 extends over 15 amino acids. CDR1 and CDR2 from the germline V gene are SGHRS and YFSETQ. Trimming took 4 bases from V and 1 from J, leaving 14 bases between them.

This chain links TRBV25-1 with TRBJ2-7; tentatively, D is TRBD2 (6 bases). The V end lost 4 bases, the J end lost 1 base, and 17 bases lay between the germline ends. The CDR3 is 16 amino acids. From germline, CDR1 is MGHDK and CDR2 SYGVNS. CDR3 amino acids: CASSGGGGFVSYEQYF. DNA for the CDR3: TGTGCCAGCAGTGGGGGAGGAGGGTTTGTTTCCTACGAGCAGTACTTC.

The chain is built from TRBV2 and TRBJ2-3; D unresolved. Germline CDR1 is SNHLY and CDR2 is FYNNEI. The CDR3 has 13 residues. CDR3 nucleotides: TGTGCAACCCGAGGCTCTAGCACAGATACGCAGTATTTT. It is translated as CATRGSSTDTQYF.

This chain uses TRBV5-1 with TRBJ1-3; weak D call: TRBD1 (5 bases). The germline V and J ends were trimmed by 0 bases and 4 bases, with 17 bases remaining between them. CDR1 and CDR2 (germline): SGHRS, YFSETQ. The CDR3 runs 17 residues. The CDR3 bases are TGCGCCAGCAGCTTGGCCCCAGGGATATCTGTCGGAAACACCATATATTTT. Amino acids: CASSLAPGISVGNTIYF.

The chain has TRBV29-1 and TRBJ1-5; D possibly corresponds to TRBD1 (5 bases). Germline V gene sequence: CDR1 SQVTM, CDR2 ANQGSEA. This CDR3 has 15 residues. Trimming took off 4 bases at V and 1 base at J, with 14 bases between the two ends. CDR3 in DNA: TGCAGCGTTGCGGGAATTGGGGACAGCAATCAGCCCCAGCATTTT. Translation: CSVAGIGDSNQPQHF.

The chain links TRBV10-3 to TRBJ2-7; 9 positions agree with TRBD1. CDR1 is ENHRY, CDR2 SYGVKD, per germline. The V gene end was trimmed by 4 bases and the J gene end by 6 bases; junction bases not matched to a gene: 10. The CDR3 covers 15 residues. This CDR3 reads CAISGTTGGIGEQYF. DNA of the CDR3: TGTGCCATCAGTGGCACGACAGGGGGGATAGGCGAGCAGTACTTC.

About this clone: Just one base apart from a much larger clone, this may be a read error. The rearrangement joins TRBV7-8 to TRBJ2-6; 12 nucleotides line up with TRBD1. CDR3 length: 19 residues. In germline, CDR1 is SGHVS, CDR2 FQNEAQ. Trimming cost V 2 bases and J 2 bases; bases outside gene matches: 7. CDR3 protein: CASSLRDRGLGAGANVLTF. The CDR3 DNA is TGTGCCAGCAGCTTACGGGACAGGGGGCTAGGGGCTGGGGCCAACGTCCTGACTTTC.

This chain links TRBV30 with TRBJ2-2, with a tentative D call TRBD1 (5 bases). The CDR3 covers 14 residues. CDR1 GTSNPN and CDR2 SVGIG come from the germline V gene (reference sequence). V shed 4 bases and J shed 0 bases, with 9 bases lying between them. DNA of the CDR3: TGTGCCTGGAAGAAGGGGCCGAACACCGGGGAGCTGTTTTTT. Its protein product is CAWKKGPNTGELFF. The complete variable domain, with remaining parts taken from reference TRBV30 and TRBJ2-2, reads SQTIHQWPATLVQPVGSPLSLECTVEGTSNPNLYWYRQAAGRGLQLLFYSVGIGQISSEVPQNLSASRPQDRQFILSSKKLLLSDSGFYLCAWKKGPNTGELFFGEGSRLTVL.

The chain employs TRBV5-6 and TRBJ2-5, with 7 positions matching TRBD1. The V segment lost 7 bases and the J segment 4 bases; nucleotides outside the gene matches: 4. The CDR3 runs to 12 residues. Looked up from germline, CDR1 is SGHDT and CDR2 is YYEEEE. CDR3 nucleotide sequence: TGTGCCAGCGCCGACAGGGCAGAGACCCAGTACTTC. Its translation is CASADRAETQYF.

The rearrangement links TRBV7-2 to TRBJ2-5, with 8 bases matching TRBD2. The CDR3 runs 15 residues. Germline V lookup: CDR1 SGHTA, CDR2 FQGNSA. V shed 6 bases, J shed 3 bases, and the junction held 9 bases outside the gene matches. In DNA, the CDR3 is TGTGCCAGCAGACGACAGAGCGGGGGTAAAGAGACCCAGTACTTC. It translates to CASRRQSGGKETQYF.

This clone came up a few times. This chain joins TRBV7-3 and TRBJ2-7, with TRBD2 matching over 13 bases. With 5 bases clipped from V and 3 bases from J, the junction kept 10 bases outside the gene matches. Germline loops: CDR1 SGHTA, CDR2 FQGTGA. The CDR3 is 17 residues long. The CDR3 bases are TGTGCCAGCAGCACGCCGGGACTAGCGGGAAAGGACTACGAGCAGTACTTC. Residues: CASSTPGLAGKDYEQYF.

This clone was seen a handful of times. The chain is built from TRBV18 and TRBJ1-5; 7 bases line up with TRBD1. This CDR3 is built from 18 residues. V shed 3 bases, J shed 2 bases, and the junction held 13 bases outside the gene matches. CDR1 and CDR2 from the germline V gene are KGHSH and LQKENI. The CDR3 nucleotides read TGTGCCAGCTCACCCCCCGGACAGGTTATGGGGGGCAATCAGCCCCAGCATTTT. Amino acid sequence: CASSPPGQVMGGNQPQHF.

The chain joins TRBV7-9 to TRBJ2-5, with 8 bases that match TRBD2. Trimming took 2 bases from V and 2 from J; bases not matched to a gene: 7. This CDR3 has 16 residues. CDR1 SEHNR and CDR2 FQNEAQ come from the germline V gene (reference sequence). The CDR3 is CASSLSGGHAQETQYF. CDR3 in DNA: TGTGCCAGCAGCTTATCGGGGGGGCATGCTCAAGAGACCCAGTACTTC.

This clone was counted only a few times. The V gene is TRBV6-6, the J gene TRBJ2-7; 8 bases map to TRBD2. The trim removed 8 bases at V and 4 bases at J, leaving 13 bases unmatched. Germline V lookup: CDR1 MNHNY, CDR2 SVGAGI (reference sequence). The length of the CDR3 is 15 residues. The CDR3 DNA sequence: TGTGCCAGCCGGCGAGAAGCGGGAGCTATATACGAGCAGTACTTC. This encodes CASRREAGAIYEQYF.

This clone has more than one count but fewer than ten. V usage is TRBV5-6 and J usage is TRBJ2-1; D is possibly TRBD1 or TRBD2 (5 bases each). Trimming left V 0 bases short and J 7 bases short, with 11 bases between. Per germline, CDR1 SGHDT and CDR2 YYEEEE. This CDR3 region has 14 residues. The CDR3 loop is CASSLGQGVNEQFF. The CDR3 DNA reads TGTGCCAGCAGCTTGGGGCAGGGAGTGAATGAGCAGTTCTTC. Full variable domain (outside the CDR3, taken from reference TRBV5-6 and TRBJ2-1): DAGVTQSPTHLIKTRGQQVTLRCSPKSGHDTVSWYQQALGQGPQFIFQYYEEEERQRGNFPDRFSGHQFPNYSSELNVNALLLGDSALYLCASSLGQGVNEQFFGPGTRLTVL.

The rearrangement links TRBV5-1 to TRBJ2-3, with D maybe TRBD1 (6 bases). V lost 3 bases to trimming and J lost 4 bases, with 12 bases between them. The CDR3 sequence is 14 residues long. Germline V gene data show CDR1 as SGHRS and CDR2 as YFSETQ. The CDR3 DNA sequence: TGCGCCAGCAGCTCCACAGGGCTAGCAGATACGCAGTATTTT. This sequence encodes CASSSTGLADTQYF.

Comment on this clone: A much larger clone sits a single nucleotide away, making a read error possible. This CDR3 reads CASSPPGQEETQYF. The CDR3 region has the DNA TGTGCCAGCTCACCACCGGGACAGGAAGAGACCCAGTACTTC. J is TRBJ2-5 and V is TRBV18, with 8 nucleotides matching TRBD1. Germline assignment: CDR1 KGHSH and CDR2 LQKENI. The CDR3 extends over 14 amino acids. The V gene end was trimmed by 0 bases and the J gene end by 3 bases; junction bases not matched to a gene: 0.

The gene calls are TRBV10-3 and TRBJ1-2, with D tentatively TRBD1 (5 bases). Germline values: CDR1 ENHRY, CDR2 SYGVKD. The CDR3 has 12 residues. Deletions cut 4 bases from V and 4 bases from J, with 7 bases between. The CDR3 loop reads CAISAQVYGYTF. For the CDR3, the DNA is TGTGCCATCAGTGCACAGGTCTATGGCTACACCTTC.

The CDR3, as DNA: TGCGCCAGCAGCTTGGGAGGGGGCAGAGAGACCCAGTACTTC. Protein: CASSLGGGRETQYF. The rearrangement joins TRBV5-1 to TRBJ2-5; 7 nucleotides match TRBD1. The V segment lost 0 bases and the J segment 4 bases; nucleotides outside the gene matches: 3. This CDR3 contains 14 residues. Germline CDR1 reads SGHRS; CDR2 reads YFSETQ.

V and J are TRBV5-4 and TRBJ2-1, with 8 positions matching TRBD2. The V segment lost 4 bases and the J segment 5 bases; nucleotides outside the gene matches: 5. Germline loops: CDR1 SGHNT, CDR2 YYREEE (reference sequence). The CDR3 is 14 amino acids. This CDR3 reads CASSPGTRNNEQFF. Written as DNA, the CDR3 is TGTGCCAGCAGCCCTGGGACTAGAAACAATGAGCAGTTCTTC.

CDR3 DNA sequence: TGCGCCAGCAGCGGGGACGGGTCCTACAATGAGCAGTTCTTC. Translating gives CASSGDGSYNEQFF. This sequence joins TRBV5-1 and TRBJ2-1; D is tentatively TRBD1 or TRBD2 (5 bases each). This CDR3 has 14 amino acids. Looked up from germline, CDR1 is SGHRS and CDR2 is YFSETQ. The ends were cut back, 4 bases at V and 1 base at J, with 9 bases in the middle. The full variable domain, with the rest looked up from reference TRBV5-1 and TRBJ2-1, is KAGVTQTPRYLIKTRGQQVTLSCSPISGHRSVSWYQQTPGQGLQFLFEYFSETQRNKGNFPGRFSGRQFSNSRSEMNVSTLELGDSALYLCASSGDGSYNEQFFGPGTRLTVL.

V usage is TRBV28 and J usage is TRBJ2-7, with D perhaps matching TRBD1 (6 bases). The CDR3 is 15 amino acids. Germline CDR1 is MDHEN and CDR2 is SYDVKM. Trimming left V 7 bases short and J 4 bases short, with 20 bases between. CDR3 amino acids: CASNGMGAGRYEQYF. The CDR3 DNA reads TGTGCCAGCAATGGAATGGGGGCAGGAAGGTACGAGCAGTACTTC.

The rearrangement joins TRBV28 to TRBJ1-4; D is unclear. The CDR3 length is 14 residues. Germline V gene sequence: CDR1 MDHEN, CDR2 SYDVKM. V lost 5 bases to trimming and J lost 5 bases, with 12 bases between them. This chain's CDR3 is CASSPRPLNEKLFF. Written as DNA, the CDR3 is TGTGCCAGCAGTCCCCGTCCCTTGAATGAAAAACTGTTTTTT.

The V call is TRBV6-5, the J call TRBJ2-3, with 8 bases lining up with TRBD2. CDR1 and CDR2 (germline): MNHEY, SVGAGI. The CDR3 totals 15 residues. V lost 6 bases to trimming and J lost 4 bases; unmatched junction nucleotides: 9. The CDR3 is CASSSGGEGSDTQYF. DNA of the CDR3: TGTGCCAGCAGCTCCGGGGGGGAGGGCTCAGATACGCAGTATTTT.

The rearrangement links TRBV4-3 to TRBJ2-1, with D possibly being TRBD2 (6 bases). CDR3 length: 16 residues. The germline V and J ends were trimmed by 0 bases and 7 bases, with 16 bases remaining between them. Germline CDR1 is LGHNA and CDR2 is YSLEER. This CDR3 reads CASSQDRGARGNEQFF. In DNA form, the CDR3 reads TGCGCCAGCAGCCAAGATCGAGGGGCGCGGGGTAATGAGCAGTTCTTC.

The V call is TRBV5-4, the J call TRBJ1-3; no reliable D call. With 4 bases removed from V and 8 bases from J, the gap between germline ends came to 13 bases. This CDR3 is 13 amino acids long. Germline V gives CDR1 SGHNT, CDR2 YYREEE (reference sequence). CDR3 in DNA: TGTGCCAGCAGCCCCGTGGACTCGGACACCATATATTTT. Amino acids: CASSPVDSDTIYF.